These 24 T cell receptor beta chains came from one sample sequenced in a study of regulatory T cells in long-lasting Graves disease. Library construction for TCR beta used iRepertoire HTBI primers and Arm-PCR of CDR3 regions. Via MiXCR, TCRdb re-called the multiplex PCR reads, giving one row per CDR3 protein. This sample has roughly 420,000 distinct CDR3 sequences, with about a sixth found just once. Indicated time point: newly diagnosed GD, antithyroid drugs for less than 3 months. Researchers made the TCR library from RNA that was extracted from PBMCs. The sample here was peripheral blood mononuclear cells (PBMCs), taken at new diagnosis, from a patient treated with antithyroid drugs. All receptors come from a female donor with Graves disease.

This clonotype was seen repeatedly, ten times or more. The chain uses TRBV7-6 and TRBJ2-3, with 8 positions matching TRBD1. V lost 1 base to trimming and J lost 0 bases; unmatched junction nucleotides: 9. Germline lookup yields CDR1 SGHVS and CDR2 FNYEAQ. The CDR3 has 18 residues. The CDR3 protein is CASSLVPAGGLSTDTQYF. CDR3 sequence (DNA): TGTGCCAGCAGCTTAGTACCGGCAGGGGGCCTTAGCACAGATACGCAGTATTTT.

This clonotype showed up many times. The chain couples TRBV19 to TRBJ2-7; D is uncertain. CDR1 is LNHDA and CDR2 is SQIVND in the germline V gene (reference sequence). The CDR3 extends over 14 amino acids. V dropped 5 bases and J dropped 4 bases, with 15 bases sitting between them. CDR3 in DNA: TGTGCCAGTAGTTTTTCTTTGTGGGGATACGAGCAGTACTTC. Translation gives CASSFSLWGYEQYF. Complete variable domain (other parts from reference TRBV19 and TRBJ2-7): DGGITQSPKYLFRKEGQNVTLSCEQNLNHDAMYWYRQDPGQGLRLIYYSQIVNDFQKGDIAEGYSVSREKKESFPLTVTSAQKNPTAFYLCASSFSLWGYEQYFGPGTRLTVT.

This clonotype was seen at least ten times. The chain has TRBV29-1 and TRBJ1-1; maybe TRBD1 (5 bases). This CDR3 contains 13 residues. Trimming cost V 3 bases and J 4 bases, with 12 bases left between them. Germline values: CDR1 SQVTM, CDR2 ANQGSEA. DNA of the CDR3: TGCAGCGTTGATGGGGGACGTGGCACTGAAGCTTTCTTT. Amino acid sequence: CSVDGGRGTEAFF. Full variable domain (missing parts from reference TRBV29-1 and TRBJ1-1): SAVISQKPSRDICQRGTSLTIQCQVDSQVTMMFWYRQQPGQSLTLIATANQGSEATYESGFVIDKFPISRPNLTFSTLTVSNMSPEDSSIYLCSVDGGRGTEAFFGQGTRLTVV.

This clonotype was detected many times. This chain joins TRBV5-1 and TRBJ1-1, with TRBD1 as a possible D gene (6 bases). V gave up 4 bases and J gave up 6 bases, with 10 bases separating them. Germline CDR1 and CDR2: SGHRS and YFSETQ. This CDR3 is 12 amino acids long. CDR3 sequence: CASSQGGAEAFF. CDR3 nucleotides: TGCGCCAGCAGCCAAGGGGGAGCTGAAGCTTTCTTT. The full variable domain, completed using reference TRBV5-1 and TRBJ1-1, is KAGVTQTPRYLIKTRGQQVTLSCSPISGHRSVSWYQQTPGQGLQFLFEYFSETQRNKGNFPGRFSGRQFSNSRSEMNVSTLELGDSALYLCASSQGGAEAFFGQGTRLTVV.

The sample holds many counts of this clonotype. This chain uses TRBV5-6 with TRBJ1-1; no clear D. The CDR3 length is 15 residues. The V and J ends lost 0 bases and 5 bases respectively, with 14 bases between them. Germline V CDR1 and CDR2: SGHDT, YYEEEE. The DNA of the CDR3 is TGTGCCAGCAGCTTGGGCTCCTCAGTTGGGACTGAAGCTTTCTTT. Amino acids: CASSLGSSVGTEAFF.

This clonotype was seen a few times. The chain has TRBV27 and TRBJ2-2; TRBD2 matches 8 bases. The V gene end was trimmed by 7 bases and the J gene end by 6 bases; junction bases not matched to a gene: 13. CDR1 MNHEY and CDR2 SMNVEV come from the germline V gene (reference sequence). This CDR3 has 16 amino acids. In nucleotides, the CDR3 is TGTGCCAGCACAGGGGCGGGGGGACGAGTAGCCGGGGAGCTGTTTTTT. It is translated as CASTGAGGRVAGELFF.

This clonotype was observed at least ten times. The chain has TRBV3-1 and TRBJ1-1; tentatively, D is TRBD1 (5 bases). This CDR3 is 12 amino acids long. Trimming left V 6 bases short and J 4 bases short, with 9 bases between. The germline CDR1 and CDR2 sequences are LGHDT and YNNKEL (reference sequence). The CDR3 DNA follows: TGTGCCAGCAGGGGTGGGGGCACTGAAGCTTTCTTT. It codes for CASRGGGTEAFF. The variable domain in full, with the rest retrieved from reference TRBV3-1 and TRBJ1-1, is DTAVSQTPKYLVTQMGNDKSIKCEQNLGHDTMYWYKQDSKKFLKIMFSYNNKELIINETVPNRFSPKSPDKAHLNLHINSLELGDSAVYFCASRGGGTEAFFGQGTRLTVV.

V gene TRBV28 combines with J gene TRBJ1-5, with a weak D call TRBD1 (5 bases). V lost 7 bases, J lost 0 bases, and 13 bases lay in between. The germline V gene encodes CDR1 MDHEN and CDR2 SYDVKM. This CDR3 has 15 amino acids. CDR3 sequence reads: CASITRGNSNQPQHF. The CDR3 DNA reads TGTGCCAGCATCACTAGGGGAAATAGCAATCAGCCCCAGCATTTT.

In this sample, this clonotype turned up many times. The gene calls are TRBV11-2 and TRBJ2-1, with D perhaps TRBD2 (5 bases). The V end was cut by 1 base, the J end by 8 bases, with 15 bases between. CDR3 length: 15 amino acids. CDR1 is SGHAT and CDR2 is FQNNGV in the germline V gene. DNA for the CDR3: TGTGCCAGCAGCTTAGGTATGGCTAGTAGCGATGAGCAGTTCTTC. Its protein product is CASSLGMASSDEQFF.

This CDR3 reads CASSEGWVALNTGELFF. The CDR3 region has the DNA TGTGCCAGCAGTGAAGGATGGGTGGCCTTGAACACCGGGGAGCTGTTTTTT. The chain carries TRBV6-1 and TRBJ2-2; D gene ambiguous. V lost 1 base and J lost 1, with 13 bases in between. Germline CDR1 reads MNHNS; CDR2 reads SASEGT. This CDR3 spans 17 amino acids.

This clonotype has at least ten counts. The chain is built from TRBV27 and TRBJ1-1; D is uncertain. This CDR3 has 13 residues. Trimming cost V 0 bases and J 2 bases, with 4 bases left between them. Germline V gene sequence: CDR1 MNHEY, CDR2 SMNVEV (reference sequence). The CDR3 bases are TGTGCCAGCAGTTTATCGATTAACACTGAAGCTTTCTTT. It codes for CASSLSINTEAFF.

The rearrangement joins TRBV11-2 to TRBJ1-6; TRBD1 aligns across 7 bases. This CDR3 region has 14 residues. Per the germline V gene, CDR1 is SGHAT and CDR2 is FQNNGV. V lost 5 bases and J lost 10; bases outside the gene matches: 8. The CDR3 loop reads CASSPPGGASPLHF. The CDR3, as DNA: TGTGCCAGCAGCCCTCCAGGGGGGGCCTCACCCCTCCACTTT.

This clonotype was counted many times. This rearrangement joins TRBV19 to TRBJ1-1, with D hard to call. Trimming cost V 3 bases and J 8 bases, with 7 bases left between them. CDR3 length: 11 residues. CDR1 and CDR2 (germline): LNHDA, SQIVND (reference sequence). Here the CDR3 DNA reads TGTGCCAGTAGTATGTGGGAGGAAGCTTTCTTT. Amino acid sequence: CASSMWEEAFF.

CDR3 residues: CASSDPGTSAWDEQFF. CDR3 sequence (DNA): TGTGCCAGCAGCGACCCCGGGACCTCAGCTTGGGATGAGCAGTTCTTC. The chain couples TRBV11-2 to TRBJ2-1; D is perhaps TRBD1 or TRBD2 (5 bases each). The V end was cut by 5 bases, the J end by 8 bases, with 22 bases between. This CDR3 contains 16 residues. CDR1 SGHAT and CDR2 FQNNGV come from the germline V gene.

The V gene is TRBV28, the J gene TRBJ1-3, with D unclear. Trimming stripped 2 bases from V and 0 bases from J, with 8 bases between. CDR1 and CDR2 from the germline V gene are MDHEN and SYDVKM. The CDR3 loop spans 15 amino acids. The chain's CDR3 is CASSLIRDSGNTIYF. The CDR3 DNA is TGTGCCAGCAGTTTAATTAGGGACTCTGGAAACACCATATATTTT.

This clonotype was detected many times. The rearrangement links TRBV20-1 to TRBJ2-5; 11 bases align to TRBD2. Germline values: CDR1 DFQATT, CDR2 SNEGSKA (reference sequence). The CDR3 has 15 amino acids. V was clipped by 2 bases and J by 2 bases; unmatched bases: 4. CDR3 DNA sequence: TGCAGTGCTAGATGGGCTAGCGGGGGGCAAGAGACCCAGTACTTC. This gives the protein CSARWASGGQETQYF.

Only a few counts were recorded for this clonotype. The V and J genes are TRBV10-3 and TRBJ2-3; TRBD2 aligns across 8 bases. The J segment lost 4 bases and the V segment lost 5 bases, leaving 8 bases of the junction unmatched. The CDR3 has 15 residues. Germline V gene sequence: CDR1 ENHRY, CDR2 SYGVKD. Written as DNA, the CDR3 is TGTGCCATCAGTCCGCCAAGCGGGGGTTCAGATACGCAGTATTTT. This sequence encodes CAISPPSGGSDTQYF.

This clonotype was recorded many times. This chain connects TRBV12-3 or TRBV12-4 to TRBJ2-2; maybe TRBD1 (6 bases). This CDR3 is 15 amino acids long. The V end was cut by 6 bases, the J end by 0 bases, with 11 bases between. The CDR3 sequence: CASSTGTTNTGELFF. The CDR3 region has the DNA TGTGCCAGCAGCACCGGGACAACGAACACCGGGGAGCTGTTTTTT.

The chain combines TRBV30 with TRBJ1-1; TRBD1 might be the D (5 bases). CDR1 and CDR2 from the germline V gene are GTSNPN and SVGIG (reference sequence). CDR3 length: 11 amino acids. V lost 5 bases to trimming and J lost 4 bases, with 8 bases between them. The CDR3 DNA is TGTGCCTGGGGGCAGGGCACTGAAGCTTTCTTT. Amino acid sequence: CAWGQGTEAFF. The full variable domain, its missing parts supplied by reference TRBV30 and TRBJ1-1, is SQTIHQWPATLVQPVGSPLSLECTVEGTSNPNLYWYRQAAGRGLQLLFYSVGIGQISSEVPQNLSASRPQDRQFILSSKKLLLSDSGFYLCAWGQGTEAFFGQGTRLTVV.

The J gene is TRBJ2-5, the V gene TRBV20-1; 11 bases are a match to TRBD2. The trim removed 3 bases at V and 9 bases at J, leaving 6 bases unmatched. The CDR3 sequence is 13 residues long. CDR1 is DFQATT, CDR2 SNEGSKA, per germline (reference sequence). CDR3 region: CSARTSGVLAQYF. CDR3 DNA: TGCAGTGCTAGGACTAGCGGGGTTTTAGCCCAGTACTTC.

This rearrangement joins TRBV5-1 to TRBJ2-6; perhaps TRBD2 as D (5 bases). This CDR3 has 17 amino acids. V gave up 2 bases and J gave up 0 bases, with 12 bases separating them. Per germline, CDR1 SGHRS and CDR2 YFSETQ. As DNA, the CDR3 is TGCGCCAGCAGCTTCCGAGGGAACCCCTCTGGGGCCAACGTCCTGACTTTC. Protein product: CASSFRGNPSGANVLTF.

Notes on this clonotype: Lacking the conserved final phenylalanine or tryptophan, this CDR3 likely reflects a read error. The chain joins TRBV6-2 or TRBV6-3 to TRBJ2-3, with D possibly matching TRBD1 (6 bases). CDR1 and CDR2 (germline): MNHEY, SVGEGT. CDR3 length equals 11 residues. The ends were cut back, 7 bases at V and 10 bases at J, with 12 bases in the middle. CDR3 nucleotides: TGTGCCAGCAAAACAGGGATAGCGCAGTATTCT. The encoded protein is CASKTGIAQYS.

This clonotype was counted a few times. The CDR3 DNA reads as TGTGCCACCAGTGACGGGACAGAATACAATGAGCAGTTCTTC. It specifies CATSDGTEYNEQFF. This chain links TRBV24-1 with TRBJ2-1, with 7 bases aligning to TRBD1. The trim removed 4 bases at V and 4 bases at J, leaving 3 bases unmatched. This CDR3 region has 14 residues. CDR1 is KGHDR and CDR2 is SFDVKD in the germline V gene.

The V and J genes are TRBV29-1 and TRBJ2-3; D gene unclear. V lost 5 bases and J lost 5, with 11 bases in between. This CDR3 is 12 amino acids long. CDR1 and CDR2 (germline): SQVTM, ANQGSEA. The CDR3 sequence: CSVSKDGDTQYF. The CDR3 DNA sequence: TGCAGCGTTTCCAAGGACGGAGATACGCAGTATTTT.